These T cell receptor beta chains were read from a single sample in a study of T-cell memory formation after mild COVID-19. TCRdb ran MiXCR on the 5' RACE reads and lists one entry per CDR3 protein. Here the sample spans over 120,000 distinct CDR3 sequences, 15% to 20% being singletons. Material for sequencing was PBMCs or a T cell subset sorted from them (not recorded which). The receptor set was obtained from an adult woman who had mild COVID-19 (a few samples of this study predate the infection). Cell type and time point are not known. CDR3s include the opening cysteine and the closing phenylalanine or tryptophan. D genes are given only for firm matches. Some rows mark clone size as missing; the rest say once, few, many or name a class of expanded clone.

v_gene	d_gene	abundance	j_gene	CDR3nt	CDR3aa
TRBV12-3/TRBV12-4	TRBD1	.	TRBJ1-5	TGTGCCAGCAGTCCCCAGACAGGGGCCCAGCCCCAGCATTTT	CASSPQTGAQPQHF
TRBV7-3	.	.	TRBJ2-1	TGTGCCAGCAGCTTAACAGCGGGCTCTTTCGATGAGCAGTTCTTC	CASSLTAGSFDEQFF
TRBV4-3	.	few	TRBJ2-3	TGCGCCAGCAGCCATGTGGGAAGGGGGAGTGGGGATTCGGCGGGTACGCAGTATTTT	CASSHVGRGSGDSAGTQYF
TRBV12-3/TRBV12-4	TRBD1	few	TRBJ1-5	TGTGCCAGCAGTTTTCGGGACAGGGGACAGCCCCAGCATTTT	CASSFRDRGQPQHF
TRBV30	.	.	TRBJ2-7	TGTGCCTGCTCTCAGGCGGGAAACTACGAGCAGTACTTC	CACSQAGNYEQYF
TRBV5-1	.	.	TRBJ2-3	TGCGCCAGCCGGGACGGAGGGACTAGCACAGATACGCAGTATTTT	CASRDGGTSTDTQYF
TRBV29-1	.	.	TRBJ2-7	TGCAGCGTTGGAGGTCAGTCCTACGAGCAGTACTTC	CSVGGQSYEQYF
TRBV7-6	.	few	TRBJ2-2	TGTGCCAGCAGCTCGACGACTAGTCGGAACGGGGAGCTGTTTTTT	CASSSTTSRNGELFF
TRBV18	.	.	TRBJ2-7	TGTGCCAGCTCGGCCGGGAGCTACGAGCAGTACTTC	CASSAGSYEQYF
TRBV12-3/TRBV12-4	TRBD1	.	TRBJ2-6	TGTGCCAGCAGCCCCGGGGACAGCCTCTACGGGGCCAACGTCCTGACTTTC	CASSPGDSLYGANVLTF